This passage covers 7 T cell receptor beta chains from one sample sequenced in a study of prognosis after radiotherapy for stage I lung cancer. Template was genomic DNA; TCR beta CDR3 amplified in two multiplex PCR rounds. Round-one PCR had primers specific to each TRBV and TRBJ gene. One entry per CDR3 protein, called by TCRdb with MiXCR from the multiplex PCR reads. The sample carries roughly 20,000 distinct CDR3 sequences, around 50% recorded once. The sequencing used PBMCs, collected before or after stereotactic body radiation therapy (not recorded which). The receptors come from a donor at least 50 years old with non-small cell lung cancer.

With respect to this clonotype: The likely explanation is a read error, given a far larger clone one base away. The J gene is TRBJ2-1, the V gene TRBV6-1; 8 positions match TRBD2. The trim removed 8 bases at V and 6 bases at J, leaving 33 bases unmatched. CDR3 size: 22 residues. Germline loops: CDR1 MNHNS, CDR2 SASEGT. The CDR3 here is CASGGLAGGFVFGATRSNEQFF. CDR3 bases: TGTGCCAGCGGGGGTCTTGCGGGAGGATTCGTTTTTGGAGCCACCAGGAGCAATGAGCAGTTCTTC.

The chain combines TRBV20-1 with TRBJ1-6; 7 bases map to TRBD1. V shed 0 bases, J shed 7 bases, and the junction held 12 bases outside the gene matches. Germline V gene sequence: CDR1 DFQATT, CDR2 SNEGSKA (reference sequence). The CDR3 contains 17 residues. CDR3 region: CSARDPSSGTVNSPLHF. The CDR3 DNA is TGCAGTGCTAGAGACCCCTCCTCCGGGACAGTAAATTCACCCCTCCACTTT.

For this clonotype: Since a far larger clone is one base different, this is likely a read error. The chain joins TRBV5-1 to TRBJ2-7; D might be TRBD1 or TRBD2, each matching 5 bases. The last part of the DNA fits TRBJ2-1 better; the J call may be wrong. The V gene's germline CDR1 is SGHRS and CDR2 YFSETQ. This CDR3 is built from 13 residues. This CDR3 is CASSPMGVDEQFF. In nucleotides, the CDR3 is TGCGCCAGCAGCCCCATGGGGGTCGATGAGCAGTTCTTC.

Concerning this clonotype: Only one base separates this from a far larger clonotype, so it likely reflects a read error. The chain carries TRBV6-8 and TRBJ2-1; 9 bases map to TRBD1. Per germline, CDR1 MNHGY and CDR2 SAAAGT. This CDR3 has 13 amino acids. CDR3 DNA: TGTACCAGCAGTTCGGATCCCGGGACAGGGTTGTTCTTC. Encoded protein: CTSSSDPGTGLFF.

The chain employs TRBV6-1 and TRBJ2-1, with 8 nucleotides matching TRBD1. CDR1 is MNHNS, CDR2 SASEGT, per germline. The CDR3 is 17 residues long. V trimming: 10 bases; J trimming: 7 bases; junction bases outside the gene matches: 21. For the CDR3, the DNA is TGTGCCACCAACTTGGGACAGGTCCTTCCCAAGTGGAATGAGCAGTTCTTC. This sequence encodes CATNLGQVLPKWNEQFF.

This clonotype was counted between two and nine times. The rearrangement joins TRBV6-2 or TRBV6-3 to TRBJ2-2, with D hard to call. Trimming cost V 0 bases and J 5 bases, with 7 bases left between them. This CDR3 is 14 amino acids long. Germline V gives CDR1 MNHEY, CDR2 SVGEGT. The CDR3 DNA is TGTGCCAGCAGTTACTCGCGTTGGACCGGGGAGCTGTTTTTT. It encodes CASSYSRWTGELFF.

This clonotype is judged medium-sized. The rearrangement joins TRBV11-3 to TRBJ1-1; perhaps TRBD1 as D (6 bases). The germline gives CDR1 SGHNT, CDR2 YENEEA. The CDR3 is 15 amino acids. Trimming took off 0 bases at V and 4 bases at J, with 12 bases between the two ends. The CDR3 sequence is CASSLDLTGSTEAFF. In DNA, the CDR3 is TGTGCCAGCAGCTTAGATCTAACAGGGAGCACTGAAGCTTTCTTT.